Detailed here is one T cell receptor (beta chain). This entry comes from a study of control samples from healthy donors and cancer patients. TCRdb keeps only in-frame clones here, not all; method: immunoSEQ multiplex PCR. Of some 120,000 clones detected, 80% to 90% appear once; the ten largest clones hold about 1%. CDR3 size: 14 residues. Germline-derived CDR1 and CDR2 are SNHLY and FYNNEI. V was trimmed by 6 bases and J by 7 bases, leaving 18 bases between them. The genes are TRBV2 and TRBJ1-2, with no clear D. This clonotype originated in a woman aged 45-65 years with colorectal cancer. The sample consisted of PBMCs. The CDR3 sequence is CASSAYPAGSGYTF. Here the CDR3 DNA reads TGTGCCAGCAGCGCATATCCCGCTGGCTCTGGCTACACCTTC.